The present entry profiles one TCR beta chain with its context. Its antigen remains unidentified. The data derive from a study of graft-versus-host responses after intestinal transplantation. Study summary: Tacrolimus plus steroids were given to all recipients for roughly three years, preceded by anti-thymocyte globulin induction. Findings and limits, study-wide: The study associated peak circulating GvH clone levels with early post-transplant HvG declines.

Produced via immunoSEQ multiplex PCR; TCRdb's table is partial and in-frame only. The sample yields about 96,000 clones, over 85% seen once. The V gene's germline CDR1 is SGHAT and CDR2 FQNNGV. Trimming removed 5 bases at V and 0 bases at J, with 5 bases between. The CDR3 extends over 12 amino acids. The sample consisted of unstimulated CD4+ T cells sorted from spleen or lymph node cells, taken before intestinal transplant. The clonotype originates from a human donor who received an intestinal transplant. The chain uses TRBV11-2 and TRBJ2-7; D is unresolved. The CDR3 DNA is TGTGCCAGCAGCCGAAGCTCCTACGAGCAGTACTTC. Its protein product is CASSRSSYEQYF. Full variable domain (outside the CDR3, taken from reference TRBV11-2 and TRBJ2-7): EAGVAQSPRYKIIEKRQSVAFWCNPISGHATLYWYQQILGQGPKLLIQFQNNGVVDDSQLPKDRFSAERLKGVDSTLKIQPAKLEDSAVYLCASSRSSYEQYFGPGTRLTVT.